The sequence of this TCR beta chain was determined in a study of glioma-infiltrating T cells after dendritic cell vaccination. Study information: Patients received three intradermal dendritic cell vaccine injections at biweekly intervals. Whole-study results and caveats: Only a small number of patients had complete blood and tumor samples.

Sequencing was performed with immunoSEQ multiplex PCR; in TCRdb, only in-frame clones are kept and a portion is missing. The sample has 85,000 to 100,000 clones; 65% to 85% are singletons. The time point is: after dendritic cell vaccination, including at tumor progression/relapse. In the case of this clone: Its antigen remains unknown.

The germline CDR1 and CDR2 sequences are LNHDA and SQIVND (reference sequence). CDR3 size: 17 residues. Deletions cut 6 bases from V and 0 bases from J, with 15 bases between. The genes are TRBV19 and TRBJ2-6; no clear D. The specimen was blood, collected after dendritic cell vaccination. The TCR was taken from a human donor with glioblastoma. The CDR3 bases are TGTGCCAGTAGCGATAGCATCGGGTTCTCTGGGGCCAACGTCCTGACTTTC. Encoded protein: CASSDSIGFSGANVLTF.